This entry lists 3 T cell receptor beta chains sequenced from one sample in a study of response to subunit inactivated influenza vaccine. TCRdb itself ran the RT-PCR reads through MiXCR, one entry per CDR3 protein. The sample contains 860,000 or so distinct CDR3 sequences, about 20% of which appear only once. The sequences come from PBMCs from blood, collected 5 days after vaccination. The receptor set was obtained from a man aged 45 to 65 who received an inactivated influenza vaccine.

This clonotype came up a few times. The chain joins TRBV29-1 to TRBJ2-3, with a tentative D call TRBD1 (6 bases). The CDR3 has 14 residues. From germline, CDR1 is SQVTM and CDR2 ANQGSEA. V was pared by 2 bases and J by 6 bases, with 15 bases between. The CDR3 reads CSVEPDSPPDTQYF. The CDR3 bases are TGCAGCGTTGAACCGGACAGCCCCCCGGATACGCAGTATTTT.

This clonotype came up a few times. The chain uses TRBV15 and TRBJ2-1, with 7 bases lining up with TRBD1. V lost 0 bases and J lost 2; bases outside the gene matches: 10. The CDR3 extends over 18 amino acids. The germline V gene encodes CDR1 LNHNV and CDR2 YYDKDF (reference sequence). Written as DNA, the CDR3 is TGTGCCACCAGCAGAGATCGAGTACGAGGACAGGCCTACAATGAGCAGTTCTTC. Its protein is CATSRDRVRGQAYNEQFF.

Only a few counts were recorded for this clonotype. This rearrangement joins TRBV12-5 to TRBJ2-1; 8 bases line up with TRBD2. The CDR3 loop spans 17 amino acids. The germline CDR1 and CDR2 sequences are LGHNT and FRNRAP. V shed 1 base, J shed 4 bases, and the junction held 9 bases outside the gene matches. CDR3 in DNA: TGTGCTAGTGGTTTGGGGGGGGTCGGACTAGCTTACAATGAGCAGTTCTTC. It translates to CASGLGGVGLAYNEQFF.